The entry below gives a single T cell receptor beta chain sequence along with its context. Its target is not known. This specimen belongs to a study of cytomegalovirus exposure and HLA in healthy donors. Overall study: The same platform was used for the 110 or so validation repertoires and the roughly 640 first-cohort repertoires, a later analysis reported.

The method was immunoSEQ multiplex PCR; TCRdb's version includes in-frame clones alone and lacks a portion of them. The table shows just under 150,000 clones, with around 90% occurring only once. The CDR3 contains 18 residues. Germline V lookup: CDR1 SGHAT, CDR2 FQNNGV. The V end lost 4 bases, the J end lost 0 bases, and 22 bases lay between the germline ends. General study findings and limits: Cytomegalovirus association was assigned to about 150 TCR beta chains.

V gene TRBV11-2 combines with J gene TRBJ2-7; possible D gene TRBD2, 5 bases. This clonotype was obtained from a man younger than 35 in good health and CMV-seropositive. Sequencing was performed on PBMCs. The CDR3 DNA follows: TGTGCCAGCAGCTCGATCTTCCCCTCCTCCCGGGGCTCCTACGAGCAGTACTTC. Protein: CASSSIFPSSRGSYEQYF.